The present TCR beta chain was sequenced within a study of vaccination and CD4 T cells after COVID-19. Study information: Each person enrolled got two BNT162b2 or mRNA-1273 vaccine doses. Spike peptides, overlapping and drawn from SARS-CoV-2, HCoV-NL63, HCoV-OC43 and HCoV-229E, were used to stimulate cells.

The treatment denotes: 10-day PBMC culture with coronavirus spike peptide pools or control peptides (ViraFEST assay). PBMCs were cultured at a few million per well with roughly 10 IU/ml IL-2 and around 10 ug/ml peptide pools. Turning to this clonotype: As yet, its antigen is unknown.

Germline values: CDR1 DFQATT, CDR2 SNEGSKA (reference sequence). V dropped 3 bases and J dropped 4 bases, with 16 bases sitting between them. The CDR3 runs to 14 residues. Overall study findings and caveats: The study examined relatively few convalescent patients and included no early post-infection timepoints.

Scientists ran DNA taken from cultured CD4+ T cells through the Oncomine TCR Beta short-read assay for sequencing. TCRdb itself ran the PCR reads through MiXCR, one entry per CDR3 protein. The sample has around 5,500 distinct CDR3 sequences; about 32% are singletons. This clonotype was obtained from a human donor who had recovered from COVID-19. The sample consisted of CD4+ T cells from blood, cultured in vitro, taken after SARS-CoV-2 vaccination. The chain links TRBV20-1 to TRBJ2-7; D unclear. CDR3 sequence reads: CSARSRPGHYEQYF. The CDR3, as DNA: TGCAGTGCTAGGTCTCGGCCGGGTCATTACGAGCAGTACTTC.